These 9 T cell receptor beta chains were all obtained from the same sample, sequenced in a study of cytomegalovirus exposure and HLA in healthy donors. Vbeta (60) and Jbeta (13) primers were used in the PCR. TCRdb keeps only in-frame clones here, not all; method: immunoSEQ multiplex PCR. This sample has 130,000 or so clones; roughly 79% occur once, and the top ten carry approximately 1.6%. The sequencing input was PBMCs. Receptors originate from a woman aged 18 to 35 in good health and CMV-seronegative.

This clone was observed a single time. The chain employs TRBV5-1 and TRBJ1-2; unclear D gene. Germline CDR1 SGHRS, CDR2 YFSETQ. V was trimmed by 0 bases and J by 7 bases, leaving 13 bases between them. This CDR3 spans 14 amino acids. The CDR3 is CASSLAEGLGGYTF. In nucleotides, the CDR3 is TGCGCCAGCAGCTTGGCGGAGGGTTTGGGTGGCTACACCTTC.

This clone was observed a single time. V and J are TRBV28 and TRBJ2-1, with TRBD2 matching over 11 bases. The CDR3 spans 15 residues. Germline V lookup: CDR1 MDHEN, CDR2 SYDVKM. V trimming: 6 bases; J trimming: 7 bases; junction bases outside the gene matches: 8. The CDR3 loop is CASRSPGLAVNEQFF. The CDR3 DNA reads TGTGCCAGCAGGTCCCCGGGACTAGCGGTTAATGAGCAGTTCTTC.

The chain combines TRBV9 with TRBJ1-1, with unresolved D. CDR3 length equals 16 residues. Germline CDR1 and CDR2: SGDLS and YYNGEE. V lost 3 bases and J 0 bases, leaving 15 bases between the germline ends. CDR3 sequence: CASSAEKGALNTEAFF. CDR3 DNA sequence: TGTGCCAGCAGCGCTGAAAAGGGAGCCCTGAACACTGAAGCTTTCTTT.

The CDR3: CASSQIAGEGTGELFF. CDR3 nucleotide sequence: TGTGCCAGCAGTCAGATAGCGGGAGAAGGGACCGGGGAGCTGTTTTTT. This chain connects TRBV14 to TRBJ2-2; 9 bases are a match to TRBD2. Per the germline V gene, CDR1 is SGHDN and CDR2 is FVKESK. The J segment lost 5 bases and the V segment lost 6 bases, leaving 10 bases of the junction unmatched. CDR3 length equals 16 residues.

A single count supports this clone. V is TRBV5-1 and J is TRBJ2-1; D not resolved. Germline values: CDR1 SGHRS, CDR2 YFSETQ. The CDR3 spans 14 residues. The V gene lost 4 bases and the J gene lost 5 bases, with 13 bases spanning the gap. The CDR3 loop is CASSDIFLHNEQFF. The CDR3 DNA follows: TGCGCCAGCAGCGATATCTTCCTACACAATGAGCAGTTCTTC.

The chain links TRBV4-2 to TRBJ2-7, with 9 bases lining up with TRBD1. CDR1 is LGHNA, CDR2 YNFKEQ, per germline. This CDR3 spans 15 amino acids. J gave up 3 bases and V 4 bases, and 7 bases lay outside the gene matches. The CDR3 region is CASSPPGQGFYEQYF. CDR3 DNA sequence: TGTGCCAGCAGCCCGCCGGGACAGGGATTCTACGAGCAGTACTTC.

This rearrangement joins TRBV30 to TRBJ1-1; no clear D. Trimming removed 0 bases from V and 4 bases from J, with 9 bases in between. The germline CDR1 and CDR2 sequences are GTSNPN and SVGIG (reference sequence). The CDR3 contains 13 residues. The CDR3 DNA is TGTGCCTGGAGTGTGGAAGGAGTCACTGAAGCTTTCTTT. Its protein is CAWSVEGVTEAFF.

The V gene is TRBV6-1, the J gene TRBJ2-7; TRBD1 matches at 12 bases. V was clipped by 0 bases and J by 9 bases; unmatched bases: 9. Germline V gives CDR1 MNHNS, CDR2 SASEGT. The CDR3 consists of 16 residues. The CDR3 sequence: CASSEAIGTGGLGQYF. In DNA, the CDR3 is TGTGCCAGCAGTGAAGCGATAGGGACAGGGGGCCTTGGGCAGTACTTC.

As DNA, the CDR3 is TGTGCCAGCAGCCCCATAAGTCGACAGAGGGCTTTCTTT. It is translated as CASSPISRQRAFF. The rearrangement uses TRBV6-5 and TRBJ1-1, with D possibly matching TRBD1 (5 bases). There are 13 residues in the CDR3. Germline V gene sequence: CDR1 MNHEY, CDR2 SVGAGI. V lost 6 bases and J lost 11, with 19 bases in between.